The T cell receptor beta chain described here comes from a study of cytomegalovirus exposure and HLA in healthy donors. Study at large: Of approximately 400 genotyped donors, roughly 86% clustered with self-reported Caucasian donors. Notes on the study in general: A few CMV-associated chains were confirmed in vitro to be specific for CMV antigens.

Worth noting for this clone: The antigen remains unidentified.

Primers for the PCR totalled 60 Vbeta and 13 Jbeta. TCRdb's copy holds only in-frame clones and misses some; the assay was immunoSEQ multiplex PCR. The table records about 160,000 clones, less than 90% of them present only once. Germline loops: CDR1 MNHNY, CDR2 SVGAGI (reference sequence). V lost 6 bases and J lost 1, with 13 bases in between. The CDR3 spans 14 residues. The sample consisted of PBMCs. The sequence derives from a man aged 18 to 35 in good health and CMV-seronegative. The chain recombines TRBV6-6 with TRBJ2-7, with D perhaps matching TRBD1 (5 bases). DNA of the CDR3: TGTGCCAGCAGCCAACCCCAGGGTTCCTACGAGCAGTACTTC. Translated, it gives CASSQPQGSYEQYF.